The entry below describes one TCR beta chain. This sample is drawn from a study of blood T cell repertoires in COVID-19. The CDR3 is 19 residues long. Libraries were prepared by immunoSEQ multiplex PCR; TCRdb keeps only in-frame clonotypes and omits some of them. Here the sample spans approximately 99,000 clones, 86% being singletons. The sequence was collected from an older woman in a cohort sampled during active or convalescent COVID-19. V gene TRBV12-2 combines with J gene TRBJ2-7; TRBD2, the table's D call, lacks a check against the DNA. TRBV12-2 is a listed pseudogene. The sample was peripheral blood. As DNA, the CDR3 is TGTGCAAGTCGCTTAGCGGTCCCCATTATGCGCGGGGGCTCCTACGAGCAGTACTTC. It translates to CASRLAVPIMRGGSYEQYF.